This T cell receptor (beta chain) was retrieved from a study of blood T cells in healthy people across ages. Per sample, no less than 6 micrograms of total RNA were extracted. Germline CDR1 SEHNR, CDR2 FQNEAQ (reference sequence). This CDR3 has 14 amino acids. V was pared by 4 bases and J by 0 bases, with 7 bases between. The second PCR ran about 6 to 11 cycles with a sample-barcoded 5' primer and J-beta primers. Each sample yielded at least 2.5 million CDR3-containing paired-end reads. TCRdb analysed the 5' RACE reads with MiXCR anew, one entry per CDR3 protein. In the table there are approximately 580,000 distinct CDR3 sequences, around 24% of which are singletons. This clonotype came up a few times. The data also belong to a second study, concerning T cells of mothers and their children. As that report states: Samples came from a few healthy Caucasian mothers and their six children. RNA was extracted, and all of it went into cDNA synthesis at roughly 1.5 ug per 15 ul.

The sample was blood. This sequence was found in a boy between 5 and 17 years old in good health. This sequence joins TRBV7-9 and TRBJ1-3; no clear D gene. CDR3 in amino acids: CASSSTFSGNTIYF. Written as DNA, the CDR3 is TGTGCCAGCAGCTCAACCTTCTCTGGAAACACCATATATTTT. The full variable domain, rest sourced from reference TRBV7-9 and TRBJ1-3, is DTGVSQNPRHKITKRGQNVTFRCDPISEHNRLYWYRQTLGQGPEFLTYFQNEAQLEKSRLLSDRFSAERPKGSFSTLEIQRTEQGDSAMYLCASSSTFSGNTIYFGEGSWLTVV.